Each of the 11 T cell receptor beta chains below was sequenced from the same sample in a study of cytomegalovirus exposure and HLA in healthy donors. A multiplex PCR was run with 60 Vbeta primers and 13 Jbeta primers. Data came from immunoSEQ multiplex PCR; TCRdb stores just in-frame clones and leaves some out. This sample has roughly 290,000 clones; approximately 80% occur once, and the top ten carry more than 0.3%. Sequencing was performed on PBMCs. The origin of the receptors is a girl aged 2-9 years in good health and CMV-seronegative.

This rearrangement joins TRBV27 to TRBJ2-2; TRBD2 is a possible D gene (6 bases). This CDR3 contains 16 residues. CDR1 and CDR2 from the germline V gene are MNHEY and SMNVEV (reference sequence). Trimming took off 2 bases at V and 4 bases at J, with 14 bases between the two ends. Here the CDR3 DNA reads TGTGCCAGCAGTTTACTTCGGGGGACCAGCACCGGGGAGCTGTTTTTT. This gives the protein CASSLLRGTSTGELFF.

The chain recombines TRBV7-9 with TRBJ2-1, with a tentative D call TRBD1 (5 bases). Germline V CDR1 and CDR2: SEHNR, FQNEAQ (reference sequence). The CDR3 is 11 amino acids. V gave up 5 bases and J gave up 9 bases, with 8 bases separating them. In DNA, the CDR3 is TGTGCCAGCAGCCAGGGCAGTGAGCAGTTCTTC. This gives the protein CASSQGSEQFF. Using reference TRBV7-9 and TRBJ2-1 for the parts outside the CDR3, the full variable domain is DTGVSQNPRHKITKRGQNVTFRCDPISEHNRLYWYRQTLGQGPEFLTYFQNEAQLEKSRLLSDRFSAERPKGSFSTLEIQRTEQGDSAMYLCASSQGSEQFFGPGTRLTVL.

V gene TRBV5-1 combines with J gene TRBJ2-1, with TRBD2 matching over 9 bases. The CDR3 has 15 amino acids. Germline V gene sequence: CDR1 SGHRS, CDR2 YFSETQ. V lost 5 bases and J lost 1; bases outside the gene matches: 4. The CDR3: CASRIGLASYNEQFF. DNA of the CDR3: TGCGCCAGCAGAATCGGACTAGCGTCCTACAATGAGCAGTTCTTC.

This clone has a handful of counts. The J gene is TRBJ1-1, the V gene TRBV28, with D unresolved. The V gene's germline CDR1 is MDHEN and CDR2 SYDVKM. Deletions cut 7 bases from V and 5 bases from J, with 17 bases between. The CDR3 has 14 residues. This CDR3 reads CASKEGVDWTEAFF. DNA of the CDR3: TGTGCCAGCAAAGAGGGAGTGGATTGGACTGAAGCTTTCTTT.

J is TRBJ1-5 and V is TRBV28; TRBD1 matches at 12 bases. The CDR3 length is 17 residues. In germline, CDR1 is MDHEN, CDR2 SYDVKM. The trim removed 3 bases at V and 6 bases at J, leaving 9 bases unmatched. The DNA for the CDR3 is TGTGCCAGCAGTTTTCCCCGGGACAGGGGGCTCAGTCAGCCCCAGCATTTT. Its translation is CASSFPRDRGLSQPQHF.

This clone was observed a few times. The CDR3 nucleotides are TGCGCCAGCAGCTTGGGACTGACCGGGGAGCTGTTTTTT. Encoded protein: CASSLGLTGELFF. The chain has TRBV5-1 and TRBJ2-2, with unresolved D. Germline values: CDR1 SGHRS, CDR2 YFSETQ. Between the trimmed V and J ends, which lost 0 bases and 5 bases, there was a span of 5 bases. The CDR3 has 13 amino acids.

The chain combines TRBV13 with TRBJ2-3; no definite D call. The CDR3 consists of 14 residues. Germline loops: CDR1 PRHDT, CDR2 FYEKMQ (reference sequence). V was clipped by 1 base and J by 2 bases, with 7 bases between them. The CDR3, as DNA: TGTGCCAGCAGCTTAGCCGGGTACACAGATACGCAGTATTTT. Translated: CASSLAGYTDTQYF.

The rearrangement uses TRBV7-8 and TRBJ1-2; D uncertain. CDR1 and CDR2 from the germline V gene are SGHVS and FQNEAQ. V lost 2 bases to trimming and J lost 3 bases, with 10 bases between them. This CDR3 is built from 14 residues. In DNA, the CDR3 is TGTGCCAGCAGCTTAATGGCAGTGGACTATGGCTACACCTTC. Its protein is CASSLMAVDYGYTF.

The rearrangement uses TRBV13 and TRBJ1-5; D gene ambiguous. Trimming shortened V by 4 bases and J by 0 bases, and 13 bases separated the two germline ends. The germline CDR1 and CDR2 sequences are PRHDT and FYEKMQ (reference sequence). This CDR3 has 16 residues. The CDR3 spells CASSSFGELSNQPQHF. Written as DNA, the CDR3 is TGTGCCAGCAGCTCATTCGGGGAGCTTAGCAATCAGCCCCAGCATTTT.

The CDR3 reads CASSLARLTTPIKTAFF. The CDR3 region has the DNA TGTGCCAGCAGCTTAGCGAGGTTGACGACTCCAATAAAGACGGCTTTCTTT. The gene calls are TRBV7-8 and TRBJ1-1; D remains ambiguous. CDR1 and CDR2 (germline): SGHVS, FQNEAQ. Trimming took off 0 bases at V and 11 bases at J, with 25 bases between the two ends. This CDR3 contains 17 residues.

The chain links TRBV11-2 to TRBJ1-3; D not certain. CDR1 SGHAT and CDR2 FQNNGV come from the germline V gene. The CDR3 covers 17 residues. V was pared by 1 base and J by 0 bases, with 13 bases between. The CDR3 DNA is TGTGCCAGCAGCTTAGCTGGACGGGGAGGCTCTGGAAACACCATATATTTT. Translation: CASSLAGRGGSGNTIYF. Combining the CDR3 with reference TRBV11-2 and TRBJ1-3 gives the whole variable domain EAGVAQSPRYKIIEKRQSVAFWCNPISGHATLYWYQQILGQGPKLLIQFQNNGVVDDSQLPKDRFSAERLKGVDSTLKIQPAKLEDSAVYLCASSLAGRGGSGNTIYFGEGSWLTVV.